The table lists the clone carrying this T cell receptor beta chain with many counts. Its antigen remains unknown. This sample is drawn from a study of T cells in Graves' hyperthyroidism and ophthalmopathy. Trimming removed 1 base from V and 2 bases from J, with 9 bases in between. Germline CDR1 MGHRA, CDR2 YSYEKL. The CDR3 loop spans 14 amino acids. It was approximately 9.4 ml of fresh peripheral blood that supplied the PBMCs. RNA transcripts gave rise to amplified TCR beta CDR3 regions. The HTBI primer set was used in a first-round RT-PCR of the TCR CDR3. MiXCR, applied by TCRdb to the multiplex PCR reads, yields one record per CDR3 protein. The sample carries a few hundred thousand distinct CDR3 sequences, about an eighth recorded once. Notes on the study in general: Most clonotypes expanded in thyroid above 0.001 were likewise present in blood.

Material: blood. This receptor was identified in a woman between 18 and 29 years old with Graves' hyperthyroidism. V and J are TRBV4-1 and TRBJ2-7, with D uncertain. The CDR3 reads CASSQVPGTYEQYF. DNA of the CDR3: TGCGCCAGCAGCCAAGTTCCAGGAACCTACGAGCAGTACTTC.